One and the same sample provided the 12 T cell receptor beta chains below, sequenced in a study of blood T cell repertoires in COVID-19. Using immunoSEQ multiplex PCR, the repertoire was profiled, and TCRdb retains in-frame clones only, with some absent. The repertoire consists of about 270,000 clones, with roughly 86% occurring once and the leading ten covering over 8%. Sequencing input: peripheral blood. The origin of the receptors is a man aged 35-49 years with active or convalescent COVID-19.

The rearrangement links TRBV7-2 to TRBJ2-1; 9 positions match TRBD1. CDR1 SGHTA and CDR2 FQGNSA come from the germline V gene. The CDR3 loop spans 15 amino acids. Trimming removed 5 bases from V and 2 bases from J; junction bases left unmatched: 4. The CDR3 bases are TGTGCCAGCAGCAGGACAGGGGTCGCCTACAATGAGCAGTTCTTC. Encoded protein: CASSRTGVAYNEQFF.

The chain has TRBV25-1 and TRBJ2-7; D might be TRBD1 (6 bases). Germline V gene data show CDR1 as MGHDK and CDR2 as SYGVNS. The CDR3 spans 17 residues. Trimming cost V 4 bases and J 2 bases, with 21 bases left between them. The CDR3, as DNA: TGTGCCAGCAGTGGCAATCAGGACAGTGAAGTACCCTACGAGCAGTACTTC. Its translation is CASSGNQDSEVPYEQYF.

This chain links TRBV2 with TRBJ2-3, with TRBD2 as a possible D gene (7 bases). The V and J ends lost 9 bases and 0 bases respectively, with 16 bases between them. The germline V gene has CDR1 SNHLY and CDR2 FYNNEI. The CDR3 sequence is 15 residues long. CDR3 loop: CARERGGPSTDTQYF. CDR3 bases: TGTGCCAGGGAGAGGGGGGGCCCTAGCACAGATACGCAGTATTTT.

The CDR3 is CASSSVAGGTGELFF. The CDR3 nucleotides are TGTGCCAGCAGCTCAGTAGCGGGAGGGACGGGGGAGCTGTTTTTT. This rearrangement joins TRBV7-3 to TRBJ2-2; 11 nucleotides match TRBD2. The germline gives CDR1 SGHTA, CDR2 FQGTGA. This CDR3 is built from 15 residues. Trimming took 4 bases from V and 8 from J; bases not matched to a gene: 6.

The rearrangement uses TRBV9 and TRBJ2-1; 11 nucleotides agree with TRBD2. Unmatched junction bases numbered 14, after V lost 4 bases and J lost 5 bases. The V gene's germline CDR1 is SGDLS and CDR2 YYNGEE. The CDR3 contains 18 residues. The CDR3 is CASSPARLAGGFNNEQFF. DNA for the CDR3: TGTGCCAGCAGCCCCGCTCGGTTAGCGGGGGGGTTCAACAATGAGCAGTTCTTC.

The V and J genes are TRBV6-5 and TRBJ2-7; D not resolved. This CDR3 region has 13 residues. V was pared by 4 bases and J by 0 bases, with 7 bases between. Germline values: CDR1 MNHEY, CDR2 SVGAGI. CDR3 coding DNA: TGTGCCAGCAGTTCCTTAATCTCCTACGAGCAGTACTTC. This gives the protein CASSSLISYEQYF.

This chain uses TRBV5-1 with TRBJ1-2; D is uncertain. Trimming left V 3 bases short and J 1 base short, with 19 bases between. CDR3 length: 17 residues. CDR1 and CDR2 from the germline V gene are SGHRS and YFSETQ. Written as DNA, the CDR3 is TGCGCCAGCAGCTCGGTTGGATCAGGAAGCAATAACTATGGCTACACCTTC. It codes for CASSSVGSGSNNYGYTF.

The gene calls are TRBV2 and TRBJ2-5; 14 bases map to TRBD2. J gave up 9 bases and V 6 bases, and 9 bases lay outside the gene matches. Germline V CDR1 and CDR2: SNHLY, FYNNEI. The CDR3 runs to 15 residues. The CDR3 protein is CASRGLAGDPGAQYF. The CDR3, as DNA: TGTGCCAGCAGGGGACTAGCGGGGGACCCGGGGGCCCAGTACTTC.

The chain has TRBV27 and TRBJ2-1; 7 bases fit TRBD2. CDR1 and CDR2 (germline): MNHEY, SMNVEV (reference sequence). The trim removed 8 bases at V and 4 bases at J, leaving 5 bases unmatched. CDR3 length: 13 amino acids. The CDR3, as DNA: TGTGCCAGCTTGAGCGGGACTTACAATGAGCAGTTCTTC. Translation gives CASLSGTYNEQFF.

The chain employs TRBV25-1 and TRBJ2-3; 7 bases align to TRBD1. This CDR3 is built from 14 residues. CDR1 and CDR2 from the germline V gene are MGHDK and SYGVNS. V shed 4 bases and J 2 bases; nucleotides not matched to a gene: 3. The CDR3 loop reads CASSGDSYTDTQYF. The CDR3 nucleotides are TGTGCCAGCAGTGGGGACAGCTACACAGATACGCAGTATTTT.

The rearrangement joins TRBV10-3 to TRBJ1-2; the D gene is possibly TRBD1 (6 bases). The germline CDR1 and CDR2 sequences are ENHRY and SYGVKD. The CDR3 is 14 amino acids. Trimming removed 8 bases at V and 3 bases at J, with 16 bases between. CDR3 protein: CAILRQEEDYGYTF. CDR3 bases: TGTGCCATCCTCAGACAGGAAGAGGACTATGGCTACACCTTC.

The chain joins TRBV30 to TRBJ2-3; 9 bases agree with TRBD2. Looked up from germline, CDR1 is GTSNPN and CDR2 is SVGIG (reference sequence). The CDR3 consists of 17 residues. The trim removed 2 bases at V and 8 bases at J, leaving 17 bases unmatched. DNA for the CDR3: TGTGCCTGGAGTTTAGCCCTTACCTGGCGGGGGGGCACTACGCAGTATTTT. Encoded protein: CAWSLALTWRGGTTQYF.